This T cell receptor (beta chain) appears in the sequencing data of a study of control samples from healthy donors and cancer patients. From germline, CDR1 is SGHRS and CDR2 YFSETQ. The ends lost 4 bases at V and 4 bases at J; junction bases unmatched: 8. This CDR3 region has 15 residues. Repertoires were generated with immunoSEQ multiplex PCR, while TCRdb's copy carries only in-frame clones and drops some. The sample holds under 65,000 clones; about nine tenths are singletons and the top ten take roughly 1.2%. Sequencing used PBMCs. This sequence originates from a woman aged 45-65 years with colorectal cancer. The V call is TRBV5-1, the J call TRBJ1-1; 9 nucleotides align to TRBD1. The chain's CDR3 is CASSTRQGGGTEAFF. In DNA form, the CDR3 reads TGCGCCAGCAGCACCCGACAGGGGGGGGGCACTGAAGCTTTCTTT.